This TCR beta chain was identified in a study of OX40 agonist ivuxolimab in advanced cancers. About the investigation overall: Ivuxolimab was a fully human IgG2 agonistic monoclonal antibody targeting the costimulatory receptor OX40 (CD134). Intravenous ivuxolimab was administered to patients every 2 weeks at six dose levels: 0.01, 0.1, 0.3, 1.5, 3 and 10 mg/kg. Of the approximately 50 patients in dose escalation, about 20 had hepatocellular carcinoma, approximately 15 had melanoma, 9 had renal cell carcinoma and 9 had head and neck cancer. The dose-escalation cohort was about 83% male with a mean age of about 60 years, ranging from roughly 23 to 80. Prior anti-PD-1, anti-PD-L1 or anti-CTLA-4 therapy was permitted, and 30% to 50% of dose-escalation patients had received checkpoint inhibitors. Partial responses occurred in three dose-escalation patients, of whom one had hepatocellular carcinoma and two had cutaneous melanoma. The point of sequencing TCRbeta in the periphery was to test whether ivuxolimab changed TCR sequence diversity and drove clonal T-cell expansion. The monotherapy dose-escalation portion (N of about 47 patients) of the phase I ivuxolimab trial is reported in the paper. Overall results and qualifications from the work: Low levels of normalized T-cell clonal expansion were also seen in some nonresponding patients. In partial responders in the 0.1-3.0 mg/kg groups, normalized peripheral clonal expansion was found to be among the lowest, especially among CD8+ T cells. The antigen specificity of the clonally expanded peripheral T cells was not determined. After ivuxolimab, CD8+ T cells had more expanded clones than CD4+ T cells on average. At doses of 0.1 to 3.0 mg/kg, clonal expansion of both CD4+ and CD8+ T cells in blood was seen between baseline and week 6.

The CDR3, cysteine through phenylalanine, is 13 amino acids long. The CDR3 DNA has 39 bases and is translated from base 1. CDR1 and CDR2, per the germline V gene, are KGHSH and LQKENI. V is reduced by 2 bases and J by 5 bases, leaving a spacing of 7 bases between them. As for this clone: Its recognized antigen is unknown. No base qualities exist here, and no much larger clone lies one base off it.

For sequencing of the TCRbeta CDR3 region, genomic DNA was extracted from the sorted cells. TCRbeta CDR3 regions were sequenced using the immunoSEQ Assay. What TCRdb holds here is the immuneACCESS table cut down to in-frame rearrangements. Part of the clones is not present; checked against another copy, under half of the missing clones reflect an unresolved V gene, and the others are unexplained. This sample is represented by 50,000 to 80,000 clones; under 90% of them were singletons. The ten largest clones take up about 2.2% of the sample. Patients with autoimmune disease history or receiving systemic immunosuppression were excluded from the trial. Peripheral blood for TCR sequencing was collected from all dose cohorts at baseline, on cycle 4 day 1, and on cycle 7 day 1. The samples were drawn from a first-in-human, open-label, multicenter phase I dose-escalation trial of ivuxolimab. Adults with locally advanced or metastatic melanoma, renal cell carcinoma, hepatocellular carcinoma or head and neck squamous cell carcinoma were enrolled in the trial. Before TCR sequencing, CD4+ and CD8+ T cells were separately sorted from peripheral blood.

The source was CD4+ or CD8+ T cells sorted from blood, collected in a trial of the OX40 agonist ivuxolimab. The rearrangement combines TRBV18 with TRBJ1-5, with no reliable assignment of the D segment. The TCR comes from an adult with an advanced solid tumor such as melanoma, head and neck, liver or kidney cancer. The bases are TGTGCCAGCTCACCAGGGATCGATCAGCCCCAGCATTTT. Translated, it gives CASSPGIDQPQHF.